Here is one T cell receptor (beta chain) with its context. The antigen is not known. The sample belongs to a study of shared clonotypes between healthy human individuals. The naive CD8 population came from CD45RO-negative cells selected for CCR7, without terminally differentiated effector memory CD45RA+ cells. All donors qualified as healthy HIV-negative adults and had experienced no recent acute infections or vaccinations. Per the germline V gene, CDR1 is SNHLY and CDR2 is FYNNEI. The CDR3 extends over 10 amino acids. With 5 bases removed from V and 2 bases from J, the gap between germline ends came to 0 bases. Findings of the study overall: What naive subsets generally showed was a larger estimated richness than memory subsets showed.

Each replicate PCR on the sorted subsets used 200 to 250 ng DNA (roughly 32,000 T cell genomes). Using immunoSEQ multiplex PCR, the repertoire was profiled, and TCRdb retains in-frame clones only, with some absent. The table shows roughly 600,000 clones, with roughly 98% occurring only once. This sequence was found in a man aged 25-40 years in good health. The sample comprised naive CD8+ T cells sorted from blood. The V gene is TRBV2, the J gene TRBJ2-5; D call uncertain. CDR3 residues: CASSQETQYF. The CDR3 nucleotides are TGTGCCAGCAGTCAAGAGACCCAGTACTTC.